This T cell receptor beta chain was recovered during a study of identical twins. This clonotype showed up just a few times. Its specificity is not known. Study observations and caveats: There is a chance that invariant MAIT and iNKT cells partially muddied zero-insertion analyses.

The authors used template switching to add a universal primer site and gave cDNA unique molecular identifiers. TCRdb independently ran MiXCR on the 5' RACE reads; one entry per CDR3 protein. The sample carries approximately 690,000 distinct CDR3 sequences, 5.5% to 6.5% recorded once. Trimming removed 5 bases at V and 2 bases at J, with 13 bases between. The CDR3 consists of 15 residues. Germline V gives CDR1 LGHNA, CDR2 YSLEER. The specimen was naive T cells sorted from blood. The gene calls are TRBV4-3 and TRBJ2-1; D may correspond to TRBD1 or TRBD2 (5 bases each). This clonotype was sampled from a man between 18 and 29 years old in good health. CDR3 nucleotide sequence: TGCGCCAGCAGCTCCGGGGCGCTTGCCTACAATGAGCAGTTCTTC. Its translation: CASSSGALAYNEQFF.